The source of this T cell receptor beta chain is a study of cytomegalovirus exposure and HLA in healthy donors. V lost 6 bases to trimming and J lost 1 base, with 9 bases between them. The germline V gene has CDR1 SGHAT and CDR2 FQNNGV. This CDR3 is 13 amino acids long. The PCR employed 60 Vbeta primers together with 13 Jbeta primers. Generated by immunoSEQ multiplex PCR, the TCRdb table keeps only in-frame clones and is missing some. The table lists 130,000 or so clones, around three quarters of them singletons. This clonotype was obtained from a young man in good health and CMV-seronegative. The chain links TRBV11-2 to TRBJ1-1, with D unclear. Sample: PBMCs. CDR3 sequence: CASRSPGNTEAFF. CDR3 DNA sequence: TGTGCCAGCAGGAGCCCGGGGAACACTGAAGCTTTCTTT.